The present T cell receptor beta chain was sequenced within a study of shared clonotypes between healthy human individuals. This table comes from immunoSEQ multiplex PCR, and its TCRdb copy is limited to in-frame clones, with some not included. The data contain about 490,000 clones, over 70% of them singletons. Turning to this clone: The antigen remains undetermined.

The CDR3 totals 13 residues. Germline-derived CDR1 and CDR2 are GTSNPN and SVGIG (reference sequence). The V end was cut by 5 bases, the J end by 5 bases, with 15 bases between. General observations from the study: Specimens sampled were limited to blood, with tissue repertoires likely differing.

Caucasian adults living in Nashville, Tennessee, provided all samples. Genomic DNA for unsorted samples was obtained from tens of millions of PBMCs. The V gene is TRBV30, the J gene TRBJ1-2; D gene unclear. The sequence was obtained from a woman in her 40s in good health. Some clones in this sample may be carry-over from other donors' samples. The sample taken for sequencing was PBMCs. CDR3 coding DNA: TGTGCCTGGTCGGACTCCCCGGAGTATGGCTACACCTTC. This gives the protein CAWSDSPEYGYTF.